This T cell receptor beta chain was retrieved from a study of regulatory T cells in long-lasting Graves disease. Study findings and constraints: Preferential use of TRBV28, TRBJ1-2 and TRBJ2-5 was seen in persistent disease.

V lost 0 bases and J lost 2, with 15 bases in between. CDR1 is SGHAT, CDR2 FQNNGV, per germline. The CDR3 contains 17 residues. The sample holds a few counts of this clonotype. Its antigen is still unknown. According to the study, TCR beta libraries were built with iRepertoire HTBI primers and CDR3-region Arm-PCR. TCRdb used MiXCR to reprocess the multiplex PCR reads, holding one entry per CDR3 protein. The data contain more than 350,000 distinct CDR3 sequences, approximately 22% of them singletons. The time point denotes: persistent/refractory GD, antithyroid drugs over 5 years with positive TRAb. Researchers made the TCR library from RNA that was extracted from PBMCs. Graves' disease diagnosis followed American Thyroid Association guidelines. A blood draw put about 9.9 milliliters of peripheral blood into EDTA tubes.

Sequencing used peripheral blood mononuclear cells (PBMCs), obtained when the disease was refractory, from a patient treated with antithyroid drugs. This clonotype originated in a female donor with Graves disease. V usage is TRBV11-2 and J usage is TRBJ2-3; tentatively, D is TRBD1 (6 bases). CDR3 nucleotide sequence: TGTGCCAGCAGCTTAGATCGCACAGGGATCTACACAGATACGCAGTATTTT. Its protein product is CASSLDRTGIYTDTQYF.